The rows below give T cell receptor beta chains drawn from one sample of a study of CD8 T cells in Susac syndrome. TCRdb recomputed calls from the immunoSEQ multiplex PCR reads with MiXCR, one row per CDR3 protein. Of 350,000 to 550,000 distinct CDR3 sequences listed, around 83% are singletons. Source material: CD8+ T cells from PBMCs. The source of these receptors is a human donor with multiple sclerosis. Each CDR3 is given with its conserved first and last residue. The D gene is left open where the match is weak. Only part of the rows carry a size: once, few, many, or a class if the clone is expanded.

v_gene	abundance	j_gene	d_gene	CDR3aa	CDR3nt
TRBV28	.	TRBJ2-1	TRBD2	CATAPPAGLAGGIEQFF	TGTGCCACCGCTCCCCCGGCGGGACTAGCGGGAGGGATTGAGCAGTTCTTC
TRBV28	.	TRBJ1-4	.	CASTPPTNEKLFF	TGTGCCAGCACCCCCCCTACTAATGAAAAACTGTTTTTT
TRBV12-3/TRBV12-4	.	TRBJ2-4	TRBD2	CASSFSTSGRGGENIQYF	TGTGCCAGCAGTTTTTCGACTAGCGGGAGAGGAGGGGAAAACATTCAGTACTTC
TRBV3-1	.	TRBJ1-1	.	CASSQRFPTTLTDNTEAFF	TGTGCCAGCAGCCAAAGGTTTCCGACAACCCTGACGGATAACACTGAAGCTTTCTTT
TRBV25-1	.	TRBJ2-7	.	CASSDPRGGRSSYEQYF	TGTGCCAGCAGTGACCCCCGTGGTGGCCGCAGCTCCTACGAGCAGTACTTC
TRBV7-8	.	TRBJ2-5	TRBD2	CASSPRLAGGAETQYF	TGTGCCAGCAGCCCCCGACTAGCGGGAGGCGCGGAGACCCAGTACTTC
TRBV5-1	.	TRBJ2-2	TRBD1	CASSFPRTGQTGELFF	TGCGCCAGCAGCTTTCCACGGACAGGTCAGACCGGGGAGCTGTTTTTT
TRBV19	once	TRBJ1-5	.	CASSISHSNQPQHF	TGTGCCAGTAGTATTTCTCATAGCAATCAGCCCCAGCATTTT
TRBV28	.	TRBJ2-1	.	CAISQGLSDEQFF	TGTGCCATCTCCCAGGGGTTGAGCGATGAGCAGTTCTTC
TRBV7-9	.	TRBJ2-3	.	CASSPEGGTDTQYF	TGTGCCAGCAGCCCCGAGGGTGGCACAGATACGCAGTATTTT
TRBV30	.	TRBJ2-7	.	CAWSMSVEQYF	TGTGCCTGGAGTATGTCGGTCGAGCAGTACTTC
TRBV28	.	TRBJ1-3	.	CASRRPGPVNTIYF	TGTGCCAGCAGGCGACCGGGGCCAGTAAACACCATATATTTT
TRBV9	.	TRBJ2-1	.	CASSALRDEQFF	TGTGCCAGCAGCGCGCTACGCGATGAGCAGTTCTTC
TRBV19	.	TRBJ1-1	.	CASKYTGGLYEAFF	TGTGCCAGCAAATATACAGGAGGCCTTTATGAAGCTTTCTTT
TRBV4-3	.	TRBJ2-3	.	CASSPTGSDTQYF	TGCGCCAGCAGCCCAACAGGGTCAGATACGCAGTATTTT
TRBV10-3	few	TRBJ2-1	TRBD2	CASRLRLASSYNEQFF	TGTGCCTCGCGACTGAGACTAGCAAGCTCCTACAATGAGCAGTTCTTC